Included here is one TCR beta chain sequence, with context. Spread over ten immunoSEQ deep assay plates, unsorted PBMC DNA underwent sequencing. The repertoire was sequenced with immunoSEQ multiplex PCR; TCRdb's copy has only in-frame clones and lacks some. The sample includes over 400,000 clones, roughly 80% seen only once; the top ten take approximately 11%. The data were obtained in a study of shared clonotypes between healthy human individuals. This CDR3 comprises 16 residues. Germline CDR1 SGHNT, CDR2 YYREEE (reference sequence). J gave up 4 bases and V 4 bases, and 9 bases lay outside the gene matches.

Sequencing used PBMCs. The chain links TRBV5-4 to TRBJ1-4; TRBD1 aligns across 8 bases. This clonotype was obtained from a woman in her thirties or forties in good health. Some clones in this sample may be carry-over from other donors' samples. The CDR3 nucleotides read TGTGCCAGCAGCCAATTCGACAGGGGAAATAATGAAAAACTGTTTTTT. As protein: CASSQFDRGNNEKLFF.